The present TCR beta chain was sequenced within a study of shared clonotypes between healthy human individuals. General study findings and limits: As a rule, naive subsets had a larger estimated richness than memory subsets.

Sorted subsets were amplified in replicate PCRs using around 0.2 ug DNA, roughly 30,000 T cell genomes. Sequenced by immunoSEQ multiplex PCR; TCRdb stores in-frame clones only, minus some. The top ten clones hold 0.1% to 0.15% of a sample with 2 million to 2.5 million clones, under 97% of them seen once. About this clone: Its antigen remains unidentified.

CDR3 length: 14 residues. Looked up from germline, CDR1 is ENHRY and CDR2 is SYGVKD. With 11 bases clipped from V and 6 bases from J, the junction kept 8 bases outside the gene matches. Healthy HIV-negative adults with no recent acute infections or vaccinations were recruited as donors. CD4+ cells were split into CD45RA+ naive and CD45RA-negative memory subsets. The chain combines TRBV10-3 with TRBJ1-6; 9 bases map to TRBD1. Sequencing was carried out using naive CD4+ T cells sorted from blood. Subset defined: CD45RA+ positively selected. The TCR was taken from a man aged 18-30 years in good health. In DNA form, the CDR3 reads TGTGCCGTGGGCTCGGACAGGGGTAATTCACCCCTCCACTTT. The encoded protein is CAVGSDRGNSPLHF.